Following are 4 T cell receptor beta chains from one sample sequenced in a study of blood T cell repertoires in COVID-19. Measured with immunoSEQ multiplex PCR; TCRdb has only the in-frame clones, and not every one. The table lists some 140,000 clones, approximately 80% of them singletons. Material: peripheral blood. The receptors originated from a woman aged 55-70 years with acute or convalescent COVID-19.

The chain has TRBV7-9 and TRBJ1-6, with 11 bases matching TRBD1. V gave up 1 base and J gave up 10 bases; unmatched junction bases: 6. CDR1 and CDR2 from the germline V gene are SEHNR and FQNEAQ (reference sequence). The CDR3 consists of 16 residues. The CDR3 sequence: CASSLGSGTGGSPLHF. DNA of the CDR3: TGTGCCAGCAGCTTAGGAAGTGGGACAGGGGGATCACCCCTCCACTTT. The variable domain in full, with the rest retrieved from reference TRBV7-9 and TRBJ1-6, is DTGVSQNPRHKITKRGQNVTFRCDPISEHNRLYWYRQTLGQGPEFLTYFQNEAQLEKSRLLSDRFSAERPKGSFSTLEIQRTEQGDSAMYLCASSLGSGTGGSPLHFGNGTRLTVT.

V is TRBV2 and J is TRBJ1-2, with 9 bases aligning to TRBD1. This CDR3 region has 16 residues. Germline loops: CDR1 SNHLY, CDR2 FYNNEI. J lost 3 bases, V lost 5 bases, and 10 bases had no gene match. CDR3 DNA: TGTGCCAGCAGTTATGGACAGGGGAGCTTCCACTATGGCTACACCTTC. It encodes CASSYGQGSFHYGYTF.

This chain connects TRBV3-1 (or the pseudogene TRBV3-2) to TRBJ2-7, with D maybe TRBD2 (5 bases). Trimming stripped 0 bases from V and 7 bases from J, with 10 bases between. Germline CDR1 LGHDT, CDR2 YNNKEL (reference sequence). The CDR3 has 13 residues. CDR3 coding DNA: TGTGCCAGCAGCCAAGATCGGCAGCGGGAGCAGTACTTC. Protein: CASSQDRQREQYF.

This sequence joins TRBV9 and TRBJ1-4; 7 nucleotides match TRBD1. Trimming cost V 3 bases and J 0 bases; bases outside gene matches: 2. CDR1 and CDR2 (germline): SGDLS, YYNGEE. The CDR3 is 15 amino acids. For the CDR3, the DNA is TGTGCCAGCAGCGCCGGACAGGCAACTAATGAAAAACTGTTTTTT. Amino acid sequence: CASSAGQATNEKLFF.